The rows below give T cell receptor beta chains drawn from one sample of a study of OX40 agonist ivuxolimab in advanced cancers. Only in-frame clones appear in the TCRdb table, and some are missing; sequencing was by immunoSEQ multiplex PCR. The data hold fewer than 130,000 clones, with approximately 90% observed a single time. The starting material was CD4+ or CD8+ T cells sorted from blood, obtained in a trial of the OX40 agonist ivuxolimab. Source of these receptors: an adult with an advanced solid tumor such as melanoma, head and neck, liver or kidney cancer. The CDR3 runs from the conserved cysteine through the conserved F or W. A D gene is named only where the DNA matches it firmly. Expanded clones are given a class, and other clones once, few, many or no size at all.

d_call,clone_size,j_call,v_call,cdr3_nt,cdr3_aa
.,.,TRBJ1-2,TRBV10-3,TGTGCCATTTCAAATAACTATGGCTACACCTTC,CAISNNYGYTF
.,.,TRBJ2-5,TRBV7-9,TGTGCCAGCAGCTTAGCGAAGGGGGGAGAGACCCAGTACTTC,CASSLAKGGETQYF
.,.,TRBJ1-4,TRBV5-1,TGCGCCAGCAGCTTGGGGGCGACTAATGAAAAACTGTTTTTT,CASSLGATNEKLFF
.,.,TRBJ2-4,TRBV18,TGTGCCAGCTCACCAGGGGCCGTACTAGCCAAAAACATTCAGTACTTC,CASSPGAVLAKNIQYF
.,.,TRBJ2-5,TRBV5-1,TGCGCCAGCAGCTTGGGCAGTGAAGAGACCCAGTACTTC,CASSLGSEETQYF
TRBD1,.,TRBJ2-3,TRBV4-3,TGCGCCAGCAGCCAGAGACAGGGGACGCAGTATTTT,CASSQRQGTQYF
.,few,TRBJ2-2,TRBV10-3,TGTGCCATCAGTGTAACCAACGGGGAGCTGTTTTTT,CAISVTNGELFF
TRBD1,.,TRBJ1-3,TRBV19,TGTGCCAGTAGCCGAGGACAGGGGCGCTACATCGGAAACACCATATATTTT,CASSRGQGRYIGNTIYF
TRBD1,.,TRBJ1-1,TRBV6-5,TGTGCCAGCAGTTCGGACCAGGGGGAGAACACTGAAGCTTTCTTT,CASSSDQGENTEAFF
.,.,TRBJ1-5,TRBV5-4,TGTGCCAGCAGCTTGGATCAGGGAAGCAATCAGCCCCAGCATTTT,CASSLDQGSNQPQHF